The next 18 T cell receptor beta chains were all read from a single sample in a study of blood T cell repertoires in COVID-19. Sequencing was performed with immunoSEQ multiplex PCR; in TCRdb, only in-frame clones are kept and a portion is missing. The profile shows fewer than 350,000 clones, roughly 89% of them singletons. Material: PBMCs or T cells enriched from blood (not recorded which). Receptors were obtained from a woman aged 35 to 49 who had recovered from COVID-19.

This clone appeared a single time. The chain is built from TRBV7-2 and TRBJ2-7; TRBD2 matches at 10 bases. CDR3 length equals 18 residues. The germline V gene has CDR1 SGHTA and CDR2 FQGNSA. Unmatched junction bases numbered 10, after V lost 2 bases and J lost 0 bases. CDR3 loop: CASSLFVASGSSSYEQYF. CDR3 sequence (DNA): TGTGCCAGCAGCTTATTCGTCGCTAGCGGGAGCAGCTCCTACGAGCAGTACTTC.

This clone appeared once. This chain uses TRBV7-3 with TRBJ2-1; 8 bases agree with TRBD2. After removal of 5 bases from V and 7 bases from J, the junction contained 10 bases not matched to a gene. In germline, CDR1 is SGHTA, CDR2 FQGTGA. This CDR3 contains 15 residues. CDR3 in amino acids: CASSPSRLASNEQFF. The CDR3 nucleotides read TGTGCCAGCAGCCCTTCTAGACTAGCGTCTAATGAGCAGTTCTTC.

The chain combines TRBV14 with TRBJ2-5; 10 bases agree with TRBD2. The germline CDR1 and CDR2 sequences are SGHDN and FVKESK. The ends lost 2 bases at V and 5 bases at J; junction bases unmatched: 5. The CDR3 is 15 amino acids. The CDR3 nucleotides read TGTGCCAGCAGCCAACTAGCGGGAGTTAAGGAGACCCAGTACTTC. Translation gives CASSQLAGVKETQYF.

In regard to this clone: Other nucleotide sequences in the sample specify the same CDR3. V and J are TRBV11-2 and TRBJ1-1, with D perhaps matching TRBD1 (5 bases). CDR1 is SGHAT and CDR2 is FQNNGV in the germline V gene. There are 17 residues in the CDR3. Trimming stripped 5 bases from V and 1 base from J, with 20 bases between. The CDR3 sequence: CASSPTDKGLANTEAFF. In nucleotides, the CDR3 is TGTGCCAGCAGCCCAACGGACAAGGGTTTGGCGAACACTGAAGCTTTCTTT.

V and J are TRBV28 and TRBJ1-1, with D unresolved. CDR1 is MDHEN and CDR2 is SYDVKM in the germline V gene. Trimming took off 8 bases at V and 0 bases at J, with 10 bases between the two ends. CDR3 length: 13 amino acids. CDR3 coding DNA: TGTGCCAGCCAACTCCCCCTGAACACTGAAGCTTTCTTT. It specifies CASQLPLNTEAFF.

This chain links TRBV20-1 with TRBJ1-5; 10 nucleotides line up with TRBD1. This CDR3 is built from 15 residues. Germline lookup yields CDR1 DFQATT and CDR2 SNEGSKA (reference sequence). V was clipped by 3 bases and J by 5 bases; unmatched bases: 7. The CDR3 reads CSASAGTGAHQPQHF. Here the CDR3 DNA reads TGCAGTGCTAGTGCCGGGACAGGGGCCCATCAGCCCCAGCATTTT.

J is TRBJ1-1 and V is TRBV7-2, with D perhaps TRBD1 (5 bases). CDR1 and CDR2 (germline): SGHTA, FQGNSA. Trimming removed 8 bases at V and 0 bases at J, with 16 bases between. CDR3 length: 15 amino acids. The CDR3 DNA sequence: TGTGCCAGCGAGGTGGGGGGTTCCATGAACACTGAAGCTTTCTTT. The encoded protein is CASEVGGSMNTEAFF. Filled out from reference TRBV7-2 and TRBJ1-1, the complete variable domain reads GAGVSQSPSNKVTEKGKDVELRCDPISGHTALYWYRQSLGQGLEFLIYFQGNSAPDKSGLPSDRFSAERTGGSVSTLTIQRTQQEDSAVYLCASEVGGSMNTEAFFGQGTRLTVV.

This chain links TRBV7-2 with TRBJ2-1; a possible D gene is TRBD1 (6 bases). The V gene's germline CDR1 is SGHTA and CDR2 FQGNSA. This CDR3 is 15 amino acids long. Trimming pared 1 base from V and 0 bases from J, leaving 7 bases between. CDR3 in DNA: TGTGCCAGCAGCTTAGAAGGGGGCTCCTACAATGAGCAGTTCTTC. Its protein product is CASSLEGGSYNEQFF.

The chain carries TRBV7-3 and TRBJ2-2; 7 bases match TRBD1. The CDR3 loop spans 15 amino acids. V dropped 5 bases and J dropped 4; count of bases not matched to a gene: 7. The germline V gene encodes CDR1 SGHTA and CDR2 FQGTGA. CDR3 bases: TGTGCCAGCAGCCCCCAAGACAGGGCCACCGGGGAGCTGTTTTTT. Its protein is CASSPQDRATGELFF.

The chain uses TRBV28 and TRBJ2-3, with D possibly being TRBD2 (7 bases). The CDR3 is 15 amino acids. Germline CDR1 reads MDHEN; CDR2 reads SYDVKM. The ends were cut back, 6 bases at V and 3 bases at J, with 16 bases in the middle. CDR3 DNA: TGTGCCAGCAGCAGAGGGGGGGCGACGACAGATACGCAGTATTTT. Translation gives CASSRGGATTDTQYF.

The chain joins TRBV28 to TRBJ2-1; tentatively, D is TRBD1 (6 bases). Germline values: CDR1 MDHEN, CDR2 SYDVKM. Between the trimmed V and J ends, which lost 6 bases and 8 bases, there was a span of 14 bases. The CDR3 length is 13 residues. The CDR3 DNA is TGTGCCAGCAGCCCCGGGGACACATATGAGCAGTTCTTC. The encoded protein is CASSPGDTYEQFF.

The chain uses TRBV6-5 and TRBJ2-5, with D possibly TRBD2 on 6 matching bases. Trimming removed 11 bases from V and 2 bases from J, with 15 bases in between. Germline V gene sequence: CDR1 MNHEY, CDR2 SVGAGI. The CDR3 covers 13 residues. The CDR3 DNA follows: TGTGCCGCACGGAGGGGTGTGCAAGAGACCCAGTACTTC. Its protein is CAARRGVQETQYF.

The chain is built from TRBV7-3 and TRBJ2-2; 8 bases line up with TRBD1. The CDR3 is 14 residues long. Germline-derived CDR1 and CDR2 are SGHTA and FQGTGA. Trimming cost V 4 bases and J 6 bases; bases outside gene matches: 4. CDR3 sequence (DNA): TGTGCCAGCAGCTCCACACAGGGGGCCGGGGAGCTGTTTTTT. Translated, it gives CASSSTQGAGELFF.

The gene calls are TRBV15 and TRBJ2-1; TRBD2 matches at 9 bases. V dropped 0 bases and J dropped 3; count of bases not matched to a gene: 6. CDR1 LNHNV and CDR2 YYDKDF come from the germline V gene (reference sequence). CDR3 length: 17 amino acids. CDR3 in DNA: TGTGCCACCAGCAGAGAGTATGCGGGAGGGATCTACAATGAGCAGTTCTTC. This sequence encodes CATSREYAGGIYNEQFF. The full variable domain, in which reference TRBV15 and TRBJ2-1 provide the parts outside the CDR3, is DAMVIQNPRYQVTQFGKPVTLSCSQTLNHNVMYWYQQKSSQAPKLLFHYYDKDFNNEADTPDNFQSRRPNTSFCFLDIRSPGLGDTAMYLCATSREYAGGIYNEQFFGPGTRLTVL.

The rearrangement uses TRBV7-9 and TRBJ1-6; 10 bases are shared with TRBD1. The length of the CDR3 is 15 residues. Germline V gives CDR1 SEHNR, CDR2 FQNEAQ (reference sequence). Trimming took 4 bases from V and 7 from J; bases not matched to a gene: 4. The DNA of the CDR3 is TGTGCCAGCAGCTCAGCGGGACAGGGGAATTCACCCCTCCACTTT. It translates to CASSSAGQGNSPLHF.

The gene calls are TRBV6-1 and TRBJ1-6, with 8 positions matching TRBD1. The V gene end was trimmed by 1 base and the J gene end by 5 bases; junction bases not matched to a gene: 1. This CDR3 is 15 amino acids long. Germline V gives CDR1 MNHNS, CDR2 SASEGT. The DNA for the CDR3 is TGTGCCAGCAGTGAAGGGACAGGGAATAATTCACCCCTCCACTTT. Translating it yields CASSEGTGNNSPLHF.

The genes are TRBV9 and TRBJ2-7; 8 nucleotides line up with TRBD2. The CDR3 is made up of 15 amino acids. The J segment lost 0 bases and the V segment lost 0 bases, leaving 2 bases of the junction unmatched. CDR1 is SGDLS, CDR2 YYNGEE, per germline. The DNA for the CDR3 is TGTGCCAGCAGCGTAGAAGCGGGGGCCTCCTACGAGCAGTACTTC. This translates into CASSVEAGASYEQYF.

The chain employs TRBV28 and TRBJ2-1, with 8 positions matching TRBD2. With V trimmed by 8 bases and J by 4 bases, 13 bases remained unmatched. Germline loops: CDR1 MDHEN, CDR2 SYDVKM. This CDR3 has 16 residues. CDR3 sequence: CASSSWGSGIYNEQFF. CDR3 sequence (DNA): TGTGCCAGCTCCTCTTGGGGTAGCGGGATATACAATGAGCAGTTCTTC.